Below, 18 T cell receptor beta chains from the same sample are listed, as sequenced in a study of T cell clones after liver transplantation. The data were produced by immunoSEQ multiplex PCR, yet TCRdb's version contains in-frame clones alone and is incomplete. The repertoire includes over 90,000 clones, 80% to 90% of them detected once, and around 3% sits in the top ten. Sequenced here: CD4+ T cells from blood, sampled around 49 months after liver transplant. The receptors come from a human patient who received a liver transplant. Some T cells may be supplied by the graft donor.

This clone was seen just once. The CDR3 is CASTLSGGGNTEAFF. The CDR3 DNA is TGCGCCAGCACCTTAAGCGGGGGGGGAAACACTGAAGCTTTCTTT. J is TRBJ1-1 and V is TRBV4-1, with D possibly TRBD1 on 5 matching bases. Trimming left V 7 bases short and J 2 bases short, with 17 bases between. This CDR3 region has 15 residues. Germline CDR1 reads MGHRA; CDR2 reads YSYEKL.

The CDR3 loop reads CASSQDLQRSSPQETQYF. The CDR3, as DNA: TGTGCCAGCAGCCAAGATCTACAACGGTCCTCCCCCCAAGAGACCCAGTACTTC. V is TRBV14 and J is TRBJ2-5; unclear D gene. Germline loops: CDR1 SGHDN, CDR2 FVKESK. The ends were cut back, 0 bases at V and 1 base at J, with 18 bases in the middle. This CDR3 contains 18 residues.

The chain employs TRBV7-3 and TRBJ1-2; 9 nucleotides line up with TRBD1. The J segment lost 8 bases and the V segment lost 2 bases, leaving 9 bases of the junction unmatched. The CDR3 is 15 amino acids. Germline CDR1 and CDR2: SGHTA and FQGTGA. The CDR3 loop is CASSLEPGQGSGYTF. The CDR3 coding sequence is TGTGCCAGCAGCTTAGAGCCGGGACAGGGTAGCGGCTACACCTTC.

The chain links TRBV7-2 to TRBJ2-5; 8 positions agree with TRBD1. Germline assignment: CDR1 SGHTA and CDR2 FQGNSA. V shed 2 bases and J 1 base; nucleotides not matched to a gene: 3. The CDR3 has 15 residues. In DNA form, the CDR3 reads TGTGCCAGCAGCTTAATGGGGACAGGCCAAGAGACCCAGTACTTC. This encodes CASSLMGTGQETQYF.

The rearrangement links TRBV19 to TRBJ1-1, with D possibly matching TRBD1 (6 bases). Trimming left V 6 bases short and J 11 bases short, with 16 bases between. The length of the CDR3 is 12 residues. Germline CDR1 is LNHDA and CDR2 is SQIVND (reference sequence). The CDR3 DNA follows: TGTGCCAGTAGCAGGGAACAGGGATCGGCTTTCTTT. It translates to CASSREQGSAFF.

The genes are TRBV7-9 and TRBJ2-6; D is unclear. Between the trimmed V and J ends, which lost 3 bases and 2 bases, there was a span of 8 bases. The CDR3 loop spans 15 amino acids. From germline, CDR1 is SEHNR and CDR2 FQNEAQ (reference sequence). The CDR3 region has the DNA TGTGCCAGCAGCTTTTTAGGAGCTGGGGCCAACGTCCTGACTTTC. As protein: CASSFLGAGANVLTF. Supplemented by reference TRBV7-9 and TRBJ2-6, the full variable domain reads DTGVSQNPRHKITKRGQNVTFRCDPISEHNRLYWYRQTLGQGPEFLTYFQNEAQLEKSRLLSDRFSAERPKGSFSTLEIQRTEQGDSAMYLCASSFLGAGANVLTFGAGSRLTVL.

This clone was recorded only once. The chain is built from TRBV7-3 and TRBJ2-6; D is possibly TRBD2 (6 bases). V was shortened by 5 bases and J by 1 base, with 21 bases between the two germline ends. Germline values: CDR1 SGHTA, CDR2 FQGTGA. There are 19 residues in the CDR3. DNA of the CDR3: TGTGCCAGCAGCCCTCCGGGACTGCCTTTCGGGTCTGGGGCCAACGTCCTGACTTTC. This sequence encodes CASSPPGLPFGSGANVLTF.

The V call is TRBV9, the J call TRBJ1-2; unclear D gene. Trimming took 3 bases from V and 4 from J, leaving 13 bases between them. The CDR3 is 14 amino acids. From germline, CDR1 is SGDLS and CDR2 YYNGEE. Here the CDR3 DNA reads TGTGCCAGCAGCGGGGCAGCCGCTAGCTATGGCTACACCTTC. Translation: CASSGAAASYGYTF.

The V call is TRBV2, the J call TRBJ2-3; possibly TRBD2 for D (6 bases). The CDR3 has 15 amino acids. CDR1 is SNHLY, CDR2 FYNNEI, per germline. V lost 4 bases and J lost 3, with 14 bases in between. In nucleotides, the CDR3 is TGTGCCAGCAGTGTGCCCGGGAGAGGGACAGATACGCAGTATTTT. The encoded protein is CASSVPGRGTDTQYF.

The DNA of the CDR3 is TGTGCCAGCTCACCCAATCAGGGCGACAACGAGCAGTACTTC. Protein product: CASSPNQGDNEQYF. The V call is TRBV18, the J call TRBJ2-7, with D possibly matching TRBD1 (5 bases). The CDR3 is made up of 14 amino acids. Looked up from germline, CDR1 is KGHSH and CDR2 is LQKENI. Trimming shortened V by 3 bases and J by 5 bases, and 14 bases separated the two germline ends.

The chain uses TRBV15 and TRBJ1-5; maybe TRBD1 (6 bases). This CDR3 has 15 amino acids. CDR1 LNHNV and CDR2 YYDKDF come from the germline V gene (reference sequence). Trimming pared 0 bases from V and 6 bases from J, leaving 12 bases between. This CDR3 reads CATSRDVRGFQPQHF. CDR3 nucleotides: TGTGCCACCAGCAGAGATGTCAGGGGTTTTCAGCCCCAGCATTTT.

The chain uses TRBV25-1 and TRBJ1-1; D call uncertain. Trimming cost V 3 bases and J 8 bases, with 7 bases left between them. The CDR3 covers 11 residues. The V gene's germline CDR1 is MGHDK and CDR2 SYGVNS. As DNA, the CDR3 is TGTGCCAGCAGTGATTTCACCGAAGCTTTCTTT. Translating gives CASSDFTEAFF. The entire variable domain, with the rest obtained from reference TRBV25-1 and TRBJ1-1, is as follows: EADIYQTPRYLVIGTGKKITLECSQTMGHDKMYWYQQDPGMELHLIHYSYGVNSTEKGDLSSESTVSRIRTEHFPLTLESARPSHTSQYLCASSDFTEAFFGQGTRLTVV.

This chain links TRBV9 with TRBJ2-7, with D perhaps TRBD1 (5 bases). Trimming removed 5 bases at V and 4 bases at J, with 19 bases between. The CDR3 runs 15 residues. Germline assignment: CDR1 SGDLS and CDR2 YYNGEE. The CDR3 here is CASSGTGYNAYEQYF. The DNA for the CDR3 is TGTGCCAGCAGTGGCACAGGCTATAACGCGTACGAGCAGTACTTC. The entire variable domain, with the rest obtained from reference TRBV9 and TRBJ2-7, is as follows: DSGVTQTPKHLITATGQRVTLRCSPRSGDLSVYWYQQSLDQGLQFLIQYYNGEERAKGNILERFSAQQFPDLHSELNLSSLELGDSALYFCASSGTGYNAYEQYFGPGTRLTVT.

The CDR3 reads CASSPPGQSTDTQYF. CDR3 bases: TGTGCCAGCTCACCACCGGGACAGAGCACAGATACGCAGTATTTT. The rearrangement uses TRBV18 and TRBJ2-3; 7 bases are shared with TRBD1. V was pared by 0 bases and J by 0 bases, with 0 bases of the junction left unmatched. The CDR3 runs 15 residues. CDR1 and CDR2 (germline): KGHSH, LQKENI.

The chain carries TRBV4-1 and TRBJ1-5, with 10 bases fitting TRBD1. The length of the CDR3 is 14 residues. The J segment lost 2 bases and the V segment lost 6 bases, leaving 1 base of the junction unmatched. The germline V gene encodes CDR1 MGHRA and CDR2 YSYEKL. Written as DNA, the CDR3 is TGCGCCAGCAGTGGGACAGGGGGCAATCAGCCCCAGCATTTT. Translated: CASSGTGGNQPQHF.

V usage is TRBV6-5 and J usage is TRBJ1-5; D not certain. This CDR3 comprises 11 residues. V lost 5 bases, J lost 6 bases, and 5 bases lay in between. Per the germline V gene, CDR1 is MNHEY and CDR2 is SVGAGI. CDR3 loop: CASSDVQPQHF. CDR3 DNA: TGTGCCAGCAGTGATGTTCAGCCCCAGCATTTT.

This clone appeared a few times. J is TRBJ1-4 and V is TRBV7-9, with D uncertain. The CDR3 contains 15 residues. Looked up from germline, CDR1 is SEHNR and CDR2 is FQNEAQ (reference sequence). Trimming left V 5 bases short and J 0 bases short, with 10 bases between. The CDR3 is CASSVGEATNEKLFF. As DNA, the CDR3 is TGTGCCAGCAGCGTAGGAGAAGCAACTAATGAAAAACTGTTTTTT.

The chain's CDR3 is CARNTGNRYEQYF. The CDR3, as DNA: TGTGCCAGAAACACCGGGAACCGCTACGAGCAGTACTTC. The J gene is TRBJ2-7, the V gene TRBV7-6, with D tentatively TRBD2 (5 bases). From germline, CDR1 is SGHVS and CDR2 FNYEAQ. The CDR3 totals 13 residues. The V gene lost 9 bases and the J gene lost 3 bases, with 15 bases spanning the gap. Variable domain in full (rest from reference TRBV7-6 and TRBJ2-7): GAGVSQSPRYKVTKRGQDVALRCDPISGHVSLYWYRQALGQGPEFLTYFNYEAQQDKSGLPNDRFSAERPEGSISTLTIQRTEQRDSAMYRCARNTGNRYEQYFGPGTRLTVT.